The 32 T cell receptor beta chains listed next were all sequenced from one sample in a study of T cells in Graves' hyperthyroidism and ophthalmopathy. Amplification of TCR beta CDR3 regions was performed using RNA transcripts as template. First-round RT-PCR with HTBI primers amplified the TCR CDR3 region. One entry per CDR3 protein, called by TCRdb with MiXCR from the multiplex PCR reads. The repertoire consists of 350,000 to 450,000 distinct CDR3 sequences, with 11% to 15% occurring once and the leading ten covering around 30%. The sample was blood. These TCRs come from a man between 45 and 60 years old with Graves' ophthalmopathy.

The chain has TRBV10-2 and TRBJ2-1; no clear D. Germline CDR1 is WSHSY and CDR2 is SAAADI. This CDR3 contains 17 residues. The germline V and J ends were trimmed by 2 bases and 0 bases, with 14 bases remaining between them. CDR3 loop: CASSERLIRSSYNEQFF. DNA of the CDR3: TGCGCCAGCAGTGAGCGTTTAATTCGGAGCTCCTACAATGAGCAGTTCTTC.

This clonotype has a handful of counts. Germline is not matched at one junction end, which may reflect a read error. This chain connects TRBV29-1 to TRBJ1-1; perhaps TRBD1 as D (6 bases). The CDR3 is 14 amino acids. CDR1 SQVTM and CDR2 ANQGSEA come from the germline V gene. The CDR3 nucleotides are TGCAACGTTGTTGACAGGCATTCGGGGACTGAAGCTTTCTTT. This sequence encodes CNVVDRHSGTEAFF.

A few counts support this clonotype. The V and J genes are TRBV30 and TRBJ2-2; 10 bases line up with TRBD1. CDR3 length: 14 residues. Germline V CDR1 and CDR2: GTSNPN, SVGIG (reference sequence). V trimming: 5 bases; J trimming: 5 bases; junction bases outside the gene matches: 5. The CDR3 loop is CAWGGQGRTGELFF. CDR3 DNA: TGTGCCTGGGGGGGACAGGGGCGAACCGGGGAGCTGTTTTTT.

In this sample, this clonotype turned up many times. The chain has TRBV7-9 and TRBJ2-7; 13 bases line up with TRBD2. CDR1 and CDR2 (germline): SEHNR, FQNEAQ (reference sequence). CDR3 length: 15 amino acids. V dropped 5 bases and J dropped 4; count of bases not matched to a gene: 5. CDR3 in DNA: TGTGCCAGCAGCACAAGGACTAGCGGGAGTTACGAGCAGTACTTC. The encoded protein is CASSTRTSGSYEQYF.

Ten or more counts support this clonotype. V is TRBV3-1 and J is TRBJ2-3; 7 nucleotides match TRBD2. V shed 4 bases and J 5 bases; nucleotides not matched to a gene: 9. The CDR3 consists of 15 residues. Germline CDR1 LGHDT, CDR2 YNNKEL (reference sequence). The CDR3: CASSLSSGGRDTQYF. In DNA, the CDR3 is TGTGCCAGCAGCCTCTCCTCGGGCGGGAGAGATACGCAGTATTTT.

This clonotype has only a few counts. CDR3 coding DNA: TGTGCCAGCACCGCAGGACCGAACACCGGGGAGCTGTTTTTT. The encoded protein is CASTAGPNTGELFF. The rearrangement links TRBV2 to TRBJ2-2; D is ambiguous. CDR3 size: 14 residues. V was pared by 7 bases and J by 0 bases, with 9 bases between. Germline CDR1 SNHLY, CDR2 FYNNEI.

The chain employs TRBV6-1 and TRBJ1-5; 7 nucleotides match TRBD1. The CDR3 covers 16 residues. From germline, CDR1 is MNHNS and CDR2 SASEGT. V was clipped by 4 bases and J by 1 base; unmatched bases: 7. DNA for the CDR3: TGTGCCAGCAGTGCCGGACAGGTGGGGAGCAATCAGCCCCAGCATTTT. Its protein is CASSAGQVGSNQPQHF.

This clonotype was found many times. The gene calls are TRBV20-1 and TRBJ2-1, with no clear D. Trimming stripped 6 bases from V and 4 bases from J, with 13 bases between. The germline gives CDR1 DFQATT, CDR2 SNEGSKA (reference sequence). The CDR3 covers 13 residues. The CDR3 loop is CSAMLVQYNEQFF. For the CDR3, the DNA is TGCAGTGCCATGCTCGTACAGTACAATGAGCAGTTCTTC.

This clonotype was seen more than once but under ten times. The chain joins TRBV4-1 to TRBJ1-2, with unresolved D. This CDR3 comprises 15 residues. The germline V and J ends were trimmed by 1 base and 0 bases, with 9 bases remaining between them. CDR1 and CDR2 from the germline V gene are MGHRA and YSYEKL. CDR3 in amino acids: CASSQVAQPNYGYTF. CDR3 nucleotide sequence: TGCGCCAGCAGCCAAGTAGCCCAGCCTAACTATGGCTACACCTTC.

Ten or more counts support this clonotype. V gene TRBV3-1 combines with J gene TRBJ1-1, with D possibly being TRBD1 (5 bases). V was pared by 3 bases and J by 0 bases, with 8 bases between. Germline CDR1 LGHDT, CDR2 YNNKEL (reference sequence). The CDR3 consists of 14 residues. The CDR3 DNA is TGTGCCAGCAGCCAGGGGGATTTGAACACTGAAGCTTTCTTT. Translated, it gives CASSQGDLNTEAFF.

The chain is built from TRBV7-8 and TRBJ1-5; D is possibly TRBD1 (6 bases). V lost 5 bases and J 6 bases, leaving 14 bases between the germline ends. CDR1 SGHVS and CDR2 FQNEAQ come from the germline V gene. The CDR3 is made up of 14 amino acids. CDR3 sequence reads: CASSQVDRTQPQHF. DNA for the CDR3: TGTGCCAGCAGCCAGGTGGACAGAACTCAGCCCCAGCATTTT.

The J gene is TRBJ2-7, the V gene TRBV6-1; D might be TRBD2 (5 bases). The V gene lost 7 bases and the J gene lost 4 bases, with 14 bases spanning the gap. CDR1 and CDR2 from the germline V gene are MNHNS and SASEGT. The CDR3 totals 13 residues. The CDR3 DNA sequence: TGTGCCAGCATCCTCGGAGGTATGTACGAGCAGTACTTC. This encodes CASILGGMYEQYF.

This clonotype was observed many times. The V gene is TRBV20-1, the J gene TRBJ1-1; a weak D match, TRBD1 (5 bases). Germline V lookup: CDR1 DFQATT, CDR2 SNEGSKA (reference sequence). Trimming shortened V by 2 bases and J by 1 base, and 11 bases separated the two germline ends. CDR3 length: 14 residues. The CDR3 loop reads CSARPRASNTEAFF. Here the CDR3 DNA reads TGCAGTGCTAGACCCAGGGCGTCGAACACTGAAGCTTTCTTT.

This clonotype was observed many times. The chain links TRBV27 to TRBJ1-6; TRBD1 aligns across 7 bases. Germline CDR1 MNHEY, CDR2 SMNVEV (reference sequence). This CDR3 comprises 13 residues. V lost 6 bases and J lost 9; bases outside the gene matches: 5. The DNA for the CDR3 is TGTGCCAGCAGGCGACAGGGTGTTTCACCCCTCCACTTT. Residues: CASRRQGVSPLHF.

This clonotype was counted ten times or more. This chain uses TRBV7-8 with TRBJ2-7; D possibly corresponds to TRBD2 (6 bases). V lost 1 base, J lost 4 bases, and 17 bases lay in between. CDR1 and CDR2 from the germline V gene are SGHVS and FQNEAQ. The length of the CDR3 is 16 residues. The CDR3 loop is CASSLGRDPILYEQYF. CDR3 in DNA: TGTGCCAGCAGCTTAGGGAGGGACCCTATTCTTTACGAGCAGTACTTC.

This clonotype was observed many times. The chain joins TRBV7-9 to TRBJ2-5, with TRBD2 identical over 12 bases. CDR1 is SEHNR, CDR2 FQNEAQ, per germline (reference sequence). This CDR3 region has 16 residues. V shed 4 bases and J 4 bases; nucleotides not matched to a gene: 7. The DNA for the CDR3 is TGTGCCAGCAGCTCCGAGACTAGCGGGAGTAGAGAGACCCAGTACTTC. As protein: CASSSETSGSRETQYF.

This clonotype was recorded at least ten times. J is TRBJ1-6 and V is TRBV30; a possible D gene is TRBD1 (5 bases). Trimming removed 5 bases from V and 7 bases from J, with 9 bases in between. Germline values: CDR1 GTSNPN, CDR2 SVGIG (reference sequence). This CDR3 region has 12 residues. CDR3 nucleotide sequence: TGTGCCTGGCGGGGACGGAATTCACCCCTCCACTTT. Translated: CAWRGRNSPLHF.

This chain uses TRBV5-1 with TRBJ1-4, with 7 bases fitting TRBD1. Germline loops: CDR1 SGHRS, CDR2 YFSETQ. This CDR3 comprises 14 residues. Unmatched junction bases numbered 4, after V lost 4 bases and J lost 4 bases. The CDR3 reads CASSKQGYNEKLFF. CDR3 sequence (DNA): TGCGCCAGCAGCAAACAGGGGTATAATGAAAAACTGTTTTTT.

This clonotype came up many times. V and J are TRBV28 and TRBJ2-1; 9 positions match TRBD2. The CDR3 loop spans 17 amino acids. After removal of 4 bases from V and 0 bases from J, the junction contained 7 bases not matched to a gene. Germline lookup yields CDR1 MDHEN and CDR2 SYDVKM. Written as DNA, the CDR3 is TGTGCCAGCAGTTCGACAGTTAGCGGGAGCTCCTACAATGAGCAGTTCTTC. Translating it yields CASSSTVSGSSYNEQFF.

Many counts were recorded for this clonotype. Here the CDR3 reads CASTWGTSGEEQFF. In nucleotides, the CDR3 is TGTGCCAGCACCTGGGGGACTAGCGGGGAGGAGCAGTTCTTC. The chain recombines TRBV28 with TRBJ2-1, with 13 bases that match TRBD2. Trimming at V came to 7 bases and at J to 10 bases, leaving 7 bases not matched to a gene. This CDR3 is built from 14 residues. Germline CDR1 and CDR2: MDHEN and SYDVKM.

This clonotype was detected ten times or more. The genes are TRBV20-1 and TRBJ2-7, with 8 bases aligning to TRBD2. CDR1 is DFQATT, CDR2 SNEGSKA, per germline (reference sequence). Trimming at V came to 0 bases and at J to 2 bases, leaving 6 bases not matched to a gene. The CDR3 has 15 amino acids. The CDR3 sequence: CSAREPSGSPYEQYF. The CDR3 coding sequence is TGCAGTGCTAGAGAGCCGAGCGGGAGTCCCTACGAGCAGTACTTC.

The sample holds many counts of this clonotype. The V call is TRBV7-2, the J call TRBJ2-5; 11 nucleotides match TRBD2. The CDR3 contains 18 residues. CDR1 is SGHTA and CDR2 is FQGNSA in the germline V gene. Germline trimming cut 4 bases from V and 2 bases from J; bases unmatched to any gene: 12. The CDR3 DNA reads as TGTGCCAGCAGCTCCGGGAGGCGGGGACTAGCGGATCAAGAGACCCAGTACTTC. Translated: CASSSGRRGLADQETQYF. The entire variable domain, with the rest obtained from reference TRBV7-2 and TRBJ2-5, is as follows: GAGVSQSPSNKVTEKGKDVELRCDPISGHTALYWYRQSLGQGLEFLIYFQGNSAPDKSGLPSDRFSAERTGGSVSTLTIQRTQQEDSAVYLCASSSGRRGLADQETQYFGPGTRLLVL.

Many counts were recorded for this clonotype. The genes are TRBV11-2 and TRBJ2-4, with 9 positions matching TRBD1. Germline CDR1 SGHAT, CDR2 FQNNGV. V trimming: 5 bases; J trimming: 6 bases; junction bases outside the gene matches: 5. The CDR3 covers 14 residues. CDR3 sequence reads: CASSTPGQGNIQYF. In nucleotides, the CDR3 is TGTGCCAGCAGCACGCCGGGACAGGGAAACATTCAGTACTTC. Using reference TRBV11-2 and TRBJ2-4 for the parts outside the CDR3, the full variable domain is EAGVAQSPRYKIIEKRQSVAFWCNPISGHATLYWYQQILGQGPKLLIQFQNNGVVDDSQLPKDRFSAERLKGVDSTLKIQPAKLEDSAVYLCASSTPGQGNIQYFGAGTRLSVL.

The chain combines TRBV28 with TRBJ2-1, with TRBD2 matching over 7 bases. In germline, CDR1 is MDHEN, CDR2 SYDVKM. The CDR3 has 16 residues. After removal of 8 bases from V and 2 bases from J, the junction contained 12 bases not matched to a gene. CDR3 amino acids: CASGLASGETYNEQFF. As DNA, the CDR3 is TGTGCCAGCGGGCTAGCCAGCGGGGAGACCTACAATGAGCAGTTCTTC. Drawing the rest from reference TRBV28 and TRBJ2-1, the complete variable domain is DVKVTQSSRYLVKRTGEKVFLECVQDMDHENMFWYRQDPGLGLRLIYFSYDVKMKEKGDIPEGYSVSREKKERFSLILESASTNQTSMYLCASGLASGETYNEQFFGPGTRLTVL.

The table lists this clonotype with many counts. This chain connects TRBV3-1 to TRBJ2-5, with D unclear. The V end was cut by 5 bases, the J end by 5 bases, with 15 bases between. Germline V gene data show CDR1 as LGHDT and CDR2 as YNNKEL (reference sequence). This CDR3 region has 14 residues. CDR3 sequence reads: CASSSRRSRETQYF. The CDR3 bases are TGTGCCAGCAGCTCCCGGCGATCTAGGGAGACCCAGTACTTC.

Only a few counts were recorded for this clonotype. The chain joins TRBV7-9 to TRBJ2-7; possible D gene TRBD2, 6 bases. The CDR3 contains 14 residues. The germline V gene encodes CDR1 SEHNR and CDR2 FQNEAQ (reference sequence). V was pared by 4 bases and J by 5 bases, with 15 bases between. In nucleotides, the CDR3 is TGTGCCAGCAGCTACGCAGGTGCGGGGAACGAGCAGTACTTC. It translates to CASSYAGAGNEQYF.

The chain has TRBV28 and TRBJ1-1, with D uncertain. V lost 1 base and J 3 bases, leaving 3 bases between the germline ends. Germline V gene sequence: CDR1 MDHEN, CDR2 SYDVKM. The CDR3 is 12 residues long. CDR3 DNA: TGTGCCAGCAGTTTATCGTACACTGAAGCTTTCTTT. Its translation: CASSLSYTEAFF.

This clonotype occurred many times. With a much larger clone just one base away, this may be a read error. CDR3 sequence reads: CASSLDNYEQYF. For the CDR3, the DNA is TGTGCCAGCAGCTTAGACAACTACGAGCAGTACTTC. The chain couples TRBV7-9 to TRBJ2-7; no definite D call. V was trimmed by 1 base and J by 3 bases, leaving 4 bases between them. The V gene's germline CDR1 is SEHNR and CDR2 FQNEAQ (reference sequence). This CDR3 comprises 12 residues.

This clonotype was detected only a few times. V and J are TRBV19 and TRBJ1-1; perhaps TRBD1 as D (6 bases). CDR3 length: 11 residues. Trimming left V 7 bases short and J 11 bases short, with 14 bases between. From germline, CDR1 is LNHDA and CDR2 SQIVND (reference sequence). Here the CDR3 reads CASNHGGPAFF. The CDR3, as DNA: TGTGCCAGTAACCACGGGGGGCCTGCTTTCTTT.

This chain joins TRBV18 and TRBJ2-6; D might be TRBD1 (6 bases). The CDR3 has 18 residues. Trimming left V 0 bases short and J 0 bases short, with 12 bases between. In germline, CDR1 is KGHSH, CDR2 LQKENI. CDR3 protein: CASSPPLGANSGANVLTF. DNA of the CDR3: TGTGCCAGCTCACCACCGCTGGGGGCCAACTCTGGGGCCAACGTCCTGACTTTC.

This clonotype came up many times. CDR3 residues: CASSQGDGNTIYF. The DNA for the CDR3 is TGTGCCAGCAGCCAAGGCGACGGAAACACCATATATTTT. The rearrangement uses TRBV3-1 and TRBJ1-3; no clear D. The V gene's germline CDR1 is LGHDT and CDR2 YNNKEL (reference sequence). V lost 1 base and J lost 4, with 5 bases in between. The CDR3 is 13 residues long.

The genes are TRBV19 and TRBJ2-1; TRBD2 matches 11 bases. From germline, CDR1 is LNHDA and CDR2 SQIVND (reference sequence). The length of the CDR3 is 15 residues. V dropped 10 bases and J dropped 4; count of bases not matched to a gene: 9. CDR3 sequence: CATASGLAVYNEQFF. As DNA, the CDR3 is TGTGCCACGGCTTCGGGACTAGCGGTATACAATGAGCAGTTCTTC.